A selection of T cell receptor beta chains follows, all from one sample in a study of CD8+ T cells in alopecia areata. TCRdb's table, derived via immunoSEQ multiplex PCR, lists solely in-frame clones and lacks some. Of hundreds of thousands of clones detected, roughly two fifths appear once; the ten largest clones hold just under 0.5%. The material sequenced was CD4+ T cells sorted from blood, taken at approximately week 30, from a patient treated with tofacitinib. The source is a human donor with alopecia areata. Each CDR3 is given with its conserved first and last residue.

v_call,j_call,cdr3_aa
TRBV25-1,TRBJ1-1,CASSDTGTVNTEAFF
TRBV11-1,TRBJ1-1,CAIPGTGGTEAFF
TRBV7-9,TRBJ2-5,CASSPSFSQETQYF
TRBV4-1,TRBJ1-4,CASSRGGGRGEKLFF
TRBV2,TRBJ1-5,CASREGFGNQPQHF
TRBV7-2,TRBJ1-2,CASSFAQGYGYTF
TRBV6-1,TRBJ2-5,CASSGYQETQYF
TRBV5-1,TRBJ2-3,CASSSTTSGGTDTQYF
TRBV7-9,TRBJ1-5,CASSFSRNQPQHF
TRBV4-2,TRBJ2-7,CASSQETSGVYEQYF
TRBV7-9,TRBJ1-5,CASSSDRAAQPQHF
TRBV29-1,TRBJ2-7,CSVRQRGDAEQYF
TRBV29-1,TRBJ2-3,CSVGWRNTDTQYF
TRBV7-2,TRBJ2-7,CASMRLAGNSYEQYF
TRBV2,TRBJ2-2,CASRDRGIGELFF
TRBV10-2,TRBJ2-1,CASTRGAPRNEQFF
TRBV2,TRBJ2-1,CASSFNSGSREQFF
TRBV30,TRBJ1-2,CAWSRQGRDGYTF
TRBV7-9,TRBJ2-2,CASSDRTGGRRSGTGELFF
TRBV4-1,TRBJ1-2,CASSQVGQYYGYTF
TRBV7-8,TRBJ2-2,CASSFYGNTGELFF
TRBV7-6,TRBJ2-1,CASSLGVGEQFF
TRBV5-1,TRBJ2-3,CASSFGADTQYF
TRBV30,TRBJ1-5,CAWSGGSNQPQHF
TRBV11-3,TRBJ1-3,CASSQDSRSGNTIYF
TRBV29-1,TRBJ2-5,CSESGQLQETQYF
TRBV5-1,TRBJ1-6,CASSLRIMGAFDSPLHF
TRBV5-1,TRBJ1-5,CASRWQGAIGNQPQHF
TRBV4-1,TRBJ1-2,CASSQAETVSNYGYTF
TRBV11-2,TRBJ2-5,CASSLVGGTQETQYF
TRBV7-3,TRBJ1-6,CASSLGSNSPLHF
TRBV15,TRBJ2-3,CATSSGTGFFTDTQYF
TRBV7-2,TRBJ1-2,CASSFKDRELYGYTF